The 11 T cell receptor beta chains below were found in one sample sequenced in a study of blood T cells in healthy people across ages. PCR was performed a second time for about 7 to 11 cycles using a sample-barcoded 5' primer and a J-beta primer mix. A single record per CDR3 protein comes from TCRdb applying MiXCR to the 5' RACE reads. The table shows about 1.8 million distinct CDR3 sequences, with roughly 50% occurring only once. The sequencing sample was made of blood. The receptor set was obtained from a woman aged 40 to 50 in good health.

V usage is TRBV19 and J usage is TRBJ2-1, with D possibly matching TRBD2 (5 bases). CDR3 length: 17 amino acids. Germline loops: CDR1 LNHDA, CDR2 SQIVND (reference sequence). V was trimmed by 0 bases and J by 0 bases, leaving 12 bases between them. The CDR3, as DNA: TGTGCCAGTAGTATAGATGGCGGAGGCGCCTCCTACAATGAGCAGTTCTTC. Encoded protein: CASSIDGGGASYNEQFF.

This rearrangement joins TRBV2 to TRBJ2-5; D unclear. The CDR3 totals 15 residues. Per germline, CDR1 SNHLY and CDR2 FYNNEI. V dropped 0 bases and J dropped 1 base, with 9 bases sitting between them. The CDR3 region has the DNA TGTGCCAGCAGTGAAGCCCTGCCGGGCCAAGAGACCCAGTACTTC. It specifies CASSEALPGQETQYF.

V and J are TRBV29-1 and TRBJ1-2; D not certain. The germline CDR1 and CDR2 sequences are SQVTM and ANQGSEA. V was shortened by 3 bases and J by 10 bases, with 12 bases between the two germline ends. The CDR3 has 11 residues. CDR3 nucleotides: TGCAGCGTTGAGTTGGGTCGGACCTACACCTTC. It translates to CSVELGRTYTF.

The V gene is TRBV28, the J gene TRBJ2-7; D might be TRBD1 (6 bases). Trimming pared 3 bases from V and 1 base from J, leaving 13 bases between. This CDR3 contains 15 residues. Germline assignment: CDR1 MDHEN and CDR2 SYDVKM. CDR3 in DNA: TGTGCCAGCAGTTTGGGAATAACAGGGTCCTACGAGCAGTACTTC. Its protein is CASSLGITGSYEQYF.

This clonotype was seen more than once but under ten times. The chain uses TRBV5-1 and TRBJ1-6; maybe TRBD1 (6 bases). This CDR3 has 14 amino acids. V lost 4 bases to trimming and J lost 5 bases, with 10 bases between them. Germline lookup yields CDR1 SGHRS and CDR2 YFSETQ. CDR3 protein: CASSLSGDNSPLHF. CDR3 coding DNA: TGCGCCAGCAGCCTATCAGGGGATAATTCACCCCTCCACTTT.

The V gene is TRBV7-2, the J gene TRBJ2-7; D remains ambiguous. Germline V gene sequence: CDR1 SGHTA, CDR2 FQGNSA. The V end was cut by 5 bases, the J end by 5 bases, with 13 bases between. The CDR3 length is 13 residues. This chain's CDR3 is CASSADGLDEQYF. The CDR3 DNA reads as TGTGCCAGCAGCGCGGACGGTCTCGACGAGCAGTACTTC.

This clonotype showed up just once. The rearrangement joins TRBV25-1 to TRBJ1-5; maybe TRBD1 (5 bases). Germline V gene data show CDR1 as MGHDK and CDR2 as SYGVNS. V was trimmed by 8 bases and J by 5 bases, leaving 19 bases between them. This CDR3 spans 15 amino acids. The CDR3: CASPKIGEKDQPQHF. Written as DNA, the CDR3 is TGTGCCAGCCCCAAGATAGGGGAAAAAGATCAGCCCCAGCATTTT.

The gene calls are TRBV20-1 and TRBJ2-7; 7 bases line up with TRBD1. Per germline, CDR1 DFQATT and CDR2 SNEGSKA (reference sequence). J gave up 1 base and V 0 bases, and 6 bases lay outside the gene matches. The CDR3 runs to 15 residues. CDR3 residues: CSARDQQGVSYEQYF. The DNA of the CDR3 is TGCAGTGCTAGAGATCAGCAGGGGGTGTCCTACGAGCAGTACTTC.

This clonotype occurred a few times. The CDR3 DNA follows: TGTGCCAGCAGGGAAACAGGGTTGAAGCAGTTCTTC. It specifies CASRETGLKQFF. The chain links TRBV12-3 or TRBV12-4 to TRBJ2-1; D is perhaps TRBD1 (6 bases). Trimming shortened V by 6 bases and J by 11 bases, and 14 bases separated the two germline ends. The CDR3 extends over 12 amino acids.

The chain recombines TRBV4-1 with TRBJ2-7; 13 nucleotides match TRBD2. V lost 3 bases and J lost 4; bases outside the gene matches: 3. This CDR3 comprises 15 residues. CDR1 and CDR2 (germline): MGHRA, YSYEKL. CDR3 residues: CASSHGLAGAYEQYF. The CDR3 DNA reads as TGCGCCAGCAGCCACGGACTAGCGGGGGCGTACGAGCAGTACTTC.

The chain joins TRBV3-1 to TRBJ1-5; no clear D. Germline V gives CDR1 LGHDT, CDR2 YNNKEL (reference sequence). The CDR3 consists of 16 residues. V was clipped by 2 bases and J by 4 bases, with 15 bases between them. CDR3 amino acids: CASSQSVPSPNQPQHF. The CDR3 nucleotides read TGTGCCAGCAGCCAAAGTGTCCCAAGCCCTAATCAGCCCCAGCATTTT. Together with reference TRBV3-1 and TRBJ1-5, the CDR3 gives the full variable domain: DTAVSQTPKYLVTQMGNDKSIKCEQNLGHDTMYWYKQDSKKFLKIMFSYNNKELIINETVPNRFSPKSPDKAHLNLHINSLELGDSAVYFCASSQSVPSPNQPQHFGDGTRLSIL.